These 3 T cell receptor beta chains share one sample of origin, sequenced in a study of cytomegalovirus exposure and HLA in healthy donors (TCRdb year 2017). The protocol used for the library was the immunoSEQ multiplex PCR assay. The multiplex PCR relied on a mix of 60 forward primers for TCR Vbeta segments and 13 reverse primers for TCR Jbeta segments. What TCRdb holds here is the immuneACCESS table cut down to in-frame rearrangements. Part of the clones is not present; checked against another copy, under half of the missing clones reflect an unresolved V gene, and the others are unexplained. Present in this sample are more than 95,000 clones, roughly 75% of which were seen just once. About 1.7% of the sample rests with the top ten. Specimen: PBMCs. The receptors were gathered from a woman aged 40 to 50 in good health and CMV-seronegative.

This clone was counted between two and nine times. The V gene is TRBV23-1, the J gene TRBJ2-1; 9 bases align to TRBD2. TRBV23-1 falls under the ORF class, with uncertain function. Losses at the gene ends were 8 bases for V and 4 bases for J; bases not matched to a gene: 0. CDR3 size: 12 residues. This chain's CDR3 is CASGLAYNEQFF. CDR3 sequence (DNA): TGCGCCAGCGGACTAGCGTACAATGAGCAGTTCTTC.

J is TRBJ1-1 and V is TRBV6-5; TRBD1 matches 7 bases. Germline V lookup: CDR1 MNHEY, CDR2 SVGAGI. The CDR3 is 14 residues long. The ends lost 6 bases at V and 0 bases at J; junction bases unmatched: 4. The CDR3 coding sequence is TGTGCCAGCAGCTGGGGACAGATGAACACTGAAGCTTTCTTT. It yields the protein CASSWGQMNTEAFF.

This chain uses TRBV28 with TRBJ2-3; D call uncertain. CDR1 and CDR2 (germline): MDHEN, SYDVKM. Trimming removed 3 bases at V and 2 bases at J, with 6 bases between. The CDR3 is made up of 13 amino acids. The CDR3 DNA follows: TGTGCCAGCAGTTTGCAGATCACAGATACGCAGTATTTT. It translates to CASSLQITDTQYF.